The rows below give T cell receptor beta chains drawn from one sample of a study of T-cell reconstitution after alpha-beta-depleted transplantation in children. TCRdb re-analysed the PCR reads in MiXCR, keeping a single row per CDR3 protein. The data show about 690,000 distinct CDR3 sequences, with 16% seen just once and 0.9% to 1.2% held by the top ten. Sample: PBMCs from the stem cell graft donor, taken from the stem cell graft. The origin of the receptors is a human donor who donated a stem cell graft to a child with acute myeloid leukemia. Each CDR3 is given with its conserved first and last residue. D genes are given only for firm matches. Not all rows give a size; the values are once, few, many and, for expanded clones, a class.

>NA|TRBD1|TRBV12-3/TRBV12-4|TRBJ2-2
CASSLGGQGDTGELFF
TGTGCCAGCAGTTTAGGAGGGCAGGGGGACACCGGGGAGCTGTTTTTT
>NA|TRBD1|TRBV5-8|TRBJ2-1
CASSAWTGTHNEQFF
TGTGCCAGCAGCGCCTGGACAGGGACCCACAATGAGCAGTTCTTC
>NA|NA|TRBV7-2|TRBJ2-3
CASSPAWSTDTQYF
TGTGCCAGCAGCCCCGCCTGGAGCACAGATACGCAGTATTTT
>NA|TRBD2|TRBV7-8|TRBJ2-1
CASSTTSGAYNEQFF
TGTGCCAGCAGCACAACTAGCGGGGCCTACAATGAGCAGTTCTTC
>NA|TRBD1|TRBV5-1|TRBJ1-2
CASSYRQGEDGYTF
TGCGCCAGCAGCTACAGACAGGGTGAGGATGGCTACACCTTC
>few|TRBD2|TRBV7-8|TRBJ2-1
CASSPRGSGGATEQFF
TGTGCCAGCAGCCCCCGGGGTAGCGGGGGGGCAACTGAGCAGTTCTTC
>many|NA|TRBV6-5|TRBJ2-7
CASSYGRTGYEQYF
TGTGCCAGCAGTTACGGGCGGACTGGTTACGAGCAGTACTTC
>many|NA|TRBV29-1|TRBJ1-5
CSVADGFLGNQPQHF
TGCAGCGTTGCAGACGGGTTTTTAGGCAATCAGCCCCAGCATTTT
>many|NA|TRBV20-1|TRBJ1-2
CSAPRGFNYGYTF
TGCAGTGCCCCTCGAGGTTTCAACTATGGCTACACCTTC
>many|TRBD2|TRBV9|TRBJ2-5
CASSVGTSGGQETQYF
TGTGCCAGCAGCGTAGGGACTAGCGGGGGGCAAGAGACCCAGTACTTC
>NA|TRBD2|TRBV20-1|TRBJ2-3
CSARTYLAGSSTDTQYF
TGCAGTGCTAGGACGTATCTAGCGGGGTCTAGCACAGATACGCAGTATTTT
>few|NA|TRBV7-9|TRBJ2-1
CASTLGPREQFF
TGTGCCAGCACCCTAGGCCCGCGTGAGCAGTTCTTC
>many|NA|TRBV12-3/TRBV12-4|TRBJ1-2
CASSPSPYGYTF
TGTGCCAGCAGTCCCTCTCCGTATGGCTACACCTTC
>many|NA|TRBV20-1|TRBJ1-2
CSARENLKRGGYTF
TGCAGTGCTAGAGAAAACCTGAAAAGAGGTGGCTACACCTTC
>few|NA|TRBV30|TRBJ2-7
CAWTVADEQYF
TGTGCCTGGACCGTGGCAGACGAGCAGTACTTC
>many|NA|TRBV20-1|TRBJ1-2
CSARAQSLGGYTF
TGCAGTGCTAGGGCCCAGTCCCTAGGTGGCTACACCTTC
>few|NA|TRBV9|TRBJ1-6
CASSVAGGGSPLHF
TGTGCCAGCAGCGTAGCTGGGGGTGGTTCACCCCTCCACTTT
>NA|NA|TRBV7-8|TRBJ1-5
CASSLRPGPSNQPQHF
TGTGCCAGCAGCTTACGGCCAGGCCCTAGCAATCAGCCCCAGCATTTT
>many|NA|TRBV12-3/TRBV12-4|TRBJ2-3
CASSYSGTSKDTQYF
TGTGCCAGCAGTTACTCCGGGACTTCCAAGGATACGCAGTATTTT
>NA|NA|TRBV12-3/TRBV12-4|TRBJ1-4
CASSFKGLNEKLFF
TGTGCCAGCAGTTTTAAGGGGCTCAATGAAAAACTGTTTTTT
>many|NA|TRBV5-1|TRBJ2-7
CASSFNEQYF
TGCGCCAGCAGCTTCAACGAGCAGTACTTC
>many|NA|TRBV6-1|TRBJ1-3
CASRRTGEAGNTIYF
TGTGCCAGCAGGCGGACGGGGGAGGCAGGAAACACCATATATTTT
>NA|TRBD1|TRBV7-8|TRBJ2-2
CASSRRQGLGTTWELFF
TGTGCCAGCAGCCGCCGACAGGGCCTAGGTACCACCTGGGAGCTGTTTTTT
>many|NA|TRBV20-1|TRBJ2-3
CSARDVLGDTQYF
TGCAGTGCTAGAGATGTTTTGGGTGATACGCAGTATTTT
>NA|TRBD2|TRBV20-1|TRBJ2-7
CSARVGGGREQYF
TGCAGTGCTAGAGTCGGCGGGGGGCGCGAGCAGTACTTC
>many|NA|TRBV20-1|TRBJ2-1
CSARDLYASSSGDEQFF
TGCAGTGCTAGAGATCTCTACGCGTCGAGCTCCGGCGATGAGCAGTTCTTC
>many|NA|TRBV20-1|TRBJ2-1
CSGGSDRSYNEQFF
TGCAGTGGTGGGAGTGACCGCTCCTACAATGAGCAGTTCTTC
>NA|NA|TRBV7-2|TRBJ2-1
CASSLPVFDEQFF
TGTGCCAGCAGCTTACCCGTCTTCGATGAGCAGTTCTTC
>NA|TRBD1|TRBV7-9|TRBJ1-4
CASRVAGQNATNEKLFF
TGTGCCAGCAGAGTAGCGGGACAGAACGCAACTAATGAAAAACTGTTTTTT
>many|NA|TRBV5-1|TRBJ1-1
CASSLEASTEAFF
TGCGCCAGCAGCTTAGAGGCAAGCACTGAAGCTTTCTTT
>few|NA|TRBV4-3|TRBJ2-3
CASSQDGADSTDTQYF
TGCGCCAGCAGCCAAGATGGAGCGGATAGCACAGATACGCAGTATTTT
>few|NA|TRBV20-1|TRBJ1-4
CSAPLFAIEGVKQTNEKLFF
TGCAGTGCTCCATTATTCGCTATTGAGGGGGTCAAGCAGACTAATGAAAAACTGTTTTTT
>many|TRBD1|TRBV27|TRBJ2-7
CASSSTGSREQYF
TGTGCCAGCAGTTCGACAGGGAGTCGCGAGCAGTACTTC
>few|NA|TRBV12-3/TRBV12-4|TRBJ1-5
CASSLYLRQYSNQPQHF
TGTGCCAGCAGTTTATATCTTCGGCAGTATAGCAATCAGCCCCAGCATTTT
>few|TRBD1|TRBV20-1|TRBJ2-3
CSVVGQGARRTDTQYF
TGCAGTGTGGTAGGGCAGGGGGCAAGGCGCACAGATACGCAGTATTTT
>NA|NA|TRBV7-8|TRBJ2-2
CASSFLSGYTGELFF
TGTGCCAGCAGCTTCTTGTCAGGCTACACCGGGGAGCTGTTTTTT
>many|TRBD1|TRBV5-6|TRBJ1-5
CASSSRTGTSNQPQHF
TGTGCCAGCAGCTCCCGGACAGGAACAAGCAATCAGCCCCAGCATTTT
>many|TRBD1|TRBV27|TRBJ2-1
CASSFVTGTYNEQFF
TGTGCCAGCAGTTTTGTGACAGGGACCTACAATGAGCAGTTCTTC
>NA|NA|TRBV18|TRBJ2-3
CASSPSTHAVDTQYF
TGTGCCAGCTCACCAAGCACGCACGCGGTAGATACGCAGTATTTT
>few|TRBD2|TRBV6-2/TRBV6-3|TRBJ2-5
CASSYSPAGEETQYF
TGTGCCAGCAGTTACTCGCCAGCGGGGGAAGAGACCCAGTACTTC
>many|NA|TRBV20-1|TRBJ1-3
CSARDDAGYLYF
TGCAGTGCTAGAGATGACGCCGGTTACCTATATTTT
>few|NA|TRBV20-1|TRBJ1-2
CSASQGGEYGYTF
TGCAGTGCTAGCCAGGGCGGAGAGTACGGCTACACCTTC
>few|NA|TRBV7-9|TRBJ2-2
CASSPPSGNTGELFF
TGTGCCAGCAGCCCCCCGTCCGGGAACACCGGGGAGCTGTTTTTT
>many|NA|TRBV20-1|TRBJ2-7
CSARDNSGQAYEQYF
TGCAGTGCTAGAGATAACAGCGGGCAGGCCTACGAGCAGTACTTC